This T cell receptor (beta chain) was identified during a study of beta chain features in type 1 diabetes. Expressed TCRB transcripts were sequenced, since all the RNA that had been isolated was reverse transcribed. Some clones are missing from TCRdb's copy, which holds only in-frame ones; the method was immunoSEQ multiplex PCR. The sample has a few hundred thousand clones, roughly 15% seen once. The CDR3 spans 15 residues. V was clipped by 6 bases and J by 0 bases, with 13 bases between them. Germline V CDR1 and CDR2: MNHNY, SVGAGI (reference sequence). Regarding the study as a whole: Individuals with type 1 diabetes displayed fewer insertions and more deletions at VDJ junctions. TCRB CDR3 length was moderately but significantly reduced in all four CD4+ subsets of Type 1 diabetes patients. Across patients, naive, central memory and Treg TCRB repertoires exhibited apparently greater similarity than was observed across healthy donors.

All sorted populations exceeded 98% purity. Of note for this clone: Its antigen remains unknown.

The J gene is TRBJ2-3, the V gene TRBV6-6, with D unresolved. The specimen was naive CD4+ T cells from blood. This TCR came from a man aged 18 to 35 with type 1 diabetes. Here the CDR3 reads CASRTGSFSTDTQYF. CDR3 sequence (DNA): TGTGCCAGCAGAACGGGTTCTTTCAGCACAGATACGCAGTATTTT.